The present TCR beta chain was sequenced within a study of somatic mutations in cytotoxic T cells in rheumatoid arthritis. Sequenced by immunoSEQ multiplex PCR; TCRdb stores in-frame clones only, minus some. The sample has some 30,000 clones; approximately 85% are singletons. V was pared by 7 bases and J by 3 bases, with 10 bases between. In germline, CDR1 is SQVTM, CDR2 ANQGSEA. The CDR3 runs 11 residues. The sequence was collected from an adult with rheumatoid arthritis. The V gene is TRBV29-1, the J gene TRBJ2-7; perhaps TRBD1 as D (6 bases). The source material was CD8+ T cells sorted from blood. The CDR3 region has the DNA TGCAGCGCCATGACAGGCTACGAGCAGTACTTC. Its translation: CSAMTGYEQYF.